Here is one TCR beta chain with its context. Its antigen remains unidentified. The TCRbeta library was prepared with unique molecular identifiers. Via MiXCR, TCRdb re-called the PCR reads, giving one row per CDR3 protein. Of about 580,000 distinct CDR3 sequences listed, about 21% were seen once; the top ten hold 13% to 15%. The data are from a study of T-cell reconstitution after alpha-beta-depleted transplantation in children. General study points: Certain patients had high TCRbeta diversity at day 60, and it came from recipient T cells and thymic progenitors that survived.

CDR3 length: 16 residues. Looked up from germline, CDR1 is DFQATT and CDR2 is SNEGSKA (reference sequence). With 3 bases removed from V and 4 bases from J, the gap between germline ends came to 18 bases. The sample was PBMCs, mostly from graft donor cells, taken 360 days after TCRalphabeta/CD19-depleted stem cell transplant. The clonotype comes from a boy under two years old who had a stem cell transplant for acute myeloid leukemia, so the T cells may come from the graft donor. The chain carries TRBV20-1 and TRBJ1-4, with unresolved D. CDR3 sequence reads: CSARDPVGSLNEKLFF. In DNA, the CDR3 is TGCAGTGCTAGGGACCCGGTGGGCAGCCTTAATGAAAAACTGTTTTTT.